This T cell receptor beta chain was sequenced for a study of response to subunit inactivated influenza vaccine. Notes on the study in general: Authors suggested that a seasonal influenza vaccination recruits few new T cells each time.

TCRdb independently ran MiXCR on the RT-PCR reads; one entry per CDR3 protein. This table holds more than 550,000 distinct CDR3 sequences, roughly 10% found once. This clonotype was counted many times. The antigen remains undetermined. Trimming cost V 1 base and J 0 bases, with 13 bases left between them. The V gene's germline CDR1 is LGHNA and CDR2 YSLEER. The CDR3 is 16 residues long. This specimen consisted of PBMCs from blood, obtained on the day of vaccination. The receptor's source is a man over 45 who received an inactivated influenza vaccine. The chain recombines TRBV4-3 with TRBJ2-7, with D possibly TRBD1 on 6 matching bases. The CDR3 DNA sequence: TGCGCCAGCAGCCAAGGGATTACAGGGAACTCCTACGAGCAGTACTTC. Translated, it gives CASSQGITGNSYEQYF.